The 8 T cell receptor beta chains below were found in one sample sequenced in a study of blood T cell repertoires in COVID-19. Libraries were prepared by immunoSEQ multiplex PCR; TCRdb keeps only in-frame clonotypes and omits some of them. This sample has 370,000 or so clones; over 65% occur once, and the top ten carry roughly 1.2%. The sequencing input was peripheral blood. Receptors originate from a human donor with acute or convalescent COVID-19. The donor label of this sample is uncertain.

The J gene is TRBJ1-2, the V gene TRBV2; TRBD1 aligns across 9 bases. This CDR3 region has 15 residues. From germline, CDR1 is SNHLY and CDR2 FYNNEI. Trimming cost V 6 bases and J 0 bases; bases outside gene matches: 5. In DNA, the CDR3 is TGTGCCAGCAGGGCACAGGGGGCACCTAACTATGGCTACACCTTC. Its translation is CASRAQGAPNYGYTF.

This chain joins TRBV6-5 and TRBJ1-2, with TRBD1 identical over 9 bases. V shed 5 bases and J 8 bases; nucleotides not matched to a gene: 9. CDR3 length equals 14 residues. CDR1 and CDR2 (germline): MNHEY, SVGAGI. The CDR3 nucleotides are TGTGCCAGCAGTCCTTCCGGGACAGGGTGGGGCTACACCTTC. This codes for CASSPSGTGWGYTF.

The DNA for the CDR3 is TGTGCCAGCAGCCGTACGACGAGGCTTGGCACAGATACGCAGTATTTT. This sequence encodes CASSRTTRLGTDTQYF. J is TRBJ2-3 and V is TRBV7-6; D is uncertain. Per germline, CDR1 SGHVS and CDR2 FNYEAQ. CDR3 length: 16 residues. The V end was cut by 5 bases, the J end by 1 base, with 16 bases between.

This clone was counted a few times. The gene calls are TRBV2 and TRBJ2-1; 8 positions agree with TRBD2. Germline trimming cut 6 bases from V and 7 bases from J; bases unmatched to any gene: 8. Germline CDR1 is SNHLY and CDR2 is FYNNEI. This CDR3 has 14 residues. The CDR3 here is CASRAYSGTNEQFF. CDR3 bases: TGTGCCAGCAGGGCCTATAGCGGGACGAATGAGCAGTTCTTC.

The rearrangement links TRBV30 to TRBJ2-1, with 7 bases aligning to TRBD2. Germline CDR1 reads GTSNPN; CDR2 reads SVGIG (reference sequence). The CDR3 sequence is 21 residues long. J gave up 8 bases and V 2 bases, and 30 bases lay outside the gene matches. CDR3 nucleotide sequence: TGTGCCTGGAGTTACAAGGTGGGGTCAGGGCAACTAGCGATTAGATCTCATGAGCAGTTCTTC. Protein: CAWSYKVGSGQLAIRSHEQFF.

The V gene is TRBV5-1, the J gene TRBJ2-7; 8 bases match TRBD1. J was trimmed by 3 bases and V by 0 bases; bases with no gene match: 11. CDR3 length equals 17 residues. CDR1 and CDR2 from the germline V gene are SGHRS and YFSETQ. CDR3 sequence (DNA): TGCGCCAGCAGCTTGGCCTCTTCAGGGGGCTTCGGCTACGAGCAGTACTTC. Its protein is CASSLASSGGFGYEQYF.

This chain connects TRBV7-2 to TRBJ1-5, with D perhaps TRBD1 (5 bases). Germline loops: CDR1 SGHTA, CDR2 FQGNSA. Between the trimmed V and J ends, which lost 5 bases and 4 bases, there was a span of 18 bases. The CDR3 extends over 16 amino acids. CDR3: CASSHDNRLGNQPQHF. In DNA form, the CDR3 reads TGTGCCAGCAGCCACGACAACAGGTTAGGGAATCAGCCCCAGCATTTT.

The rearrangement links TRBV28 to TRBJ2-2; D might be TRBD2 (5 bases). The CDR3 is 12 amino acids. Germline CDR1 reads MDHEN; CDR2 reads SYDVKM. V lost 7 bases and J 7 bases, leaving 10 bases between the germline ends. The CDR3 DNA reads TGTGCCAGCACACGGGGATACGGGGAGCTGTTTTTT. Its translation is CASTRGYGELFF.